This T cell receptor (beta chain) originates from a study of T cell responses to AZD1222 COVID-19 vaccine. Looking at the study overall: Analysis merged second doses at about 4 or about 12 weeks.

Trimming cost V 5 bases and J 5 bases; bases outside gene matches: 8. Per the germline V gene, CDR1 is SGHNT and CDR2 is YENEEA. This CDR3 is 15 amino acids long. Method: immunoSEQ multiplex PCR; TCRdb's copy keeps in-frame clones and lacks some. The table includes 120,000 or so clones, roughly nine tenths detected once. The study's findings and limits: The repertoires were collected only after the peak T cell response. An increase in Spike-specific TCR breadth and depth was observed after two AZD1222 doses.

Concerning this clone: Its antigen is not known.

Sequencing used peripheral blood, obtained on day 0 of AZD1222 vaccination. The rearrangement joins TRBV11-3 to TRBJ2-2; 7 bases are a match to TRBD1. This sequence was found in an adult in good health. The CDR3 DNA sequence: TGTGCCAGCAGCCTTCGGGCAGGGGGAACCGGGGAGCTGTTTTTT. Residues: CASSLRAGGTGELFF.